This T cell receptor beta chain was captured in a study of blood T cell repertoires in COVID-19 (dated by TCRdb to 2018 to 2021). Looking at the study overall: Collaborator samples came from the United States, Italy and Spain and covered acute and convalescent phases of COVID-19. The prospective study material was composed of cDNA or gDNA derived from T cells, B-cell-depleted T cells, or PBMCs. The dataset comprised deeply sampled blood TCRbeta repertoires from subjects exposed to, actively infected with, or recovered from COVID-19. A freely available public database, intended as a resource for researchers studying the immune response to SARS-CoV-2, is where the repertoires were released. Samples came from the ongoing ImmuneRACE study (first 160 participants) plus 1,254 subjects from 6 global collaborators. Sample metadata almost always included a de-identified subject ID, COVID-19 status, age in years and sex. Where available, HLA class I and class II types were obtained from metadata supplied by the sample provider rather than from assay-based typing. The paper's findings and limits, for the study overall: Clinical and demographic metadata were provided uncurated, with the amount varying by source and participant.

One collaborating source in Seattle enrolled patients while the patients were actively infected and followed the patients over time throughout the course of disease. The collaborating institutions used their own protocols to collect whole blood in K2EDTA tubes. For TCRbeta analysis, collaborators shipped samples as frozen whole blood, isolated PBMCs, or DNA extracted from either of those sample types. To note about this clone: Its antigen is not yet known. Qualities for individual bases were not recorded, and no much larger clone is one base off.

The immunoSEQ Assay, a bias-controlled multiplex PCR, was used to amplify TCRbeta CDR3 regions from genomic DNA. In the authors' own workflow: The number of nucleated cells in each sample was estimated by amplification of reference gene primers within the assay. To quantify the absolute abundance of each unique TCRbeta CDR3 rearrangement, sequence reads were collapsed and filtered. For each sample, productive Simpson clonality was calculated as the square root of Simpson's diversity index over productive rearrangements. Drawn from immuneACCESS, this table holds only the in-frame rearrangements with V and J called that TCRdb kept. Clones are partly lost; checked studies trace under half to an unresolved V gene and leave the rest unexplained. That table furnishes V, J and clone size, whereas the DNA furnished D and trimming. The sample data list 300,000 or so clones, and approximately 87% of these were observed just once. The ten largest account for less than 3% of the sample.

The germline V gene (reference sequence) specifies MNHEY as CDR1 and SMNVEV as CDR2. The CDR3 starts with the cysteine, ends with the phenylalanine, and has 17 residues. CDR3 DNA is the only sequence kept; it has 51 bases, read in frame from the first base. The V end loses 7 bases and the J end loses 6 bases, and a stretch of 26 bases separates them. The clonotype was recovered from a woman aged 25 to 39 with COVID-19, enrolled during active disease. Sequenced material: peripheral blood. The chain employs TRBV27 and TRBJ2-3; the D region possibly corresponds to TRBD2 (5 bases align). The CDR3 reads CASIRSPGMSKEDTQYF. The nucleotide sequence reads TGTGCCAGCATTCGAAGCCCCGGGATGAGTAAAGAGGATACGCAGTATTTT.